The next 29 T cell receptor beta chains were all read from a single sample in a study of patients and donors after allogeneic stem cell transplantation. In TCRdb, the RT-PCR reads were re-called with MiXCR into one record per CDR3 protein. In the table there are some 160,000 distinct CDR3 sequences, approximately 24% of which are singletons. The sequenced sample consisted of blood, either unsorted or a sorted T cell fraction (not recorded which). These receptors were taken from a human donor who was either an allogeneic HSCT recipient or a stem cell or donor lymphocyte infusion donor (not recorded which). It is not recorded whose cells these are; they may come from a transplant donor.

This clonotype was counted a few times. The chain combines TRBV27 with TRBJ1-6, with a weak D call TRBD1 (5 bases). The CDR3 covers 16 residues. V was shortened by 6 bases and J by 0 bases, with 12 bases between the two germline ends. Germline lookup yields CDR1 MNHEY and CDR2 SMNVEV (reference sequence). The CDR3 sequence is CASRKIGGSYNSPLHF. The CDR3 nucleotides are TGTGCCAGCAGAAAGATCGGGGGCTCCTATAATTCACCCCTCCACTTT.

This clonotype was seen more than once but under ten times. This chain uses TRBV20-1 with TRBJ1-1; the match to TRBD1 covers 7 bases. Germline V CDR1 and CDR2: DFQATT, SNEGSKA (reference sequence). This CDR3 has 14 residues. V was pared by 6 bases and J by 0 bases, with 7 bases of the junction left unmatched. CDR3 coding DNA: TGCAGTGCCGCCCGGGACAGTGTGAACACTGAAGCTTTCTTT. Translating it yields CSAARDSVNTEAFF.

The genes are TRBV6-5 and TRBJ2-1; D uncertain. The germline CDR1 and CDR2 sequences are MNHEY and SVGAGI. Trimming stripped 6 bases from V and 3 bases from J, with 12 bases between. This CDR3 region has 14 residues. In DNA, the CDR3 is TGTGCCAGCAGCGAGGATATAAACTACAATGAGCAGTTCTTC. Encoded protein: CASSEDINYNEQFF.

The J gene is TRBJ2-7, the V gene TRBV27; D is uncertain. The ends were cut back, 4 bases at V and 4 bases at J, with 17 bases in the middle. This CDR3 spans 15 amino acids. Germline V gene sequence: CDR1 MNHEY, CDR2 SMNVEV (reference sequence). The CDR3 DNA follows: TGTGCCAGCAGTTCCTACGCGAGGTCGGAGTACGAGCAGTACTTC. Translation gives CASSSYARSEYEQYF.

The chain links TRBV29-1 to TRBJ2-7; D is perhaps TRBD1 (6 bases). This CDR3 comprises 13 residues. From germline, CDR1 is SQVTM and CDR2 ANQGSEA. Trimming cost V 3 bases and J 2 bases, with 11 bases left between them. CDR3 nucleotides: TGCAGCGTTGAGACAGGTTGGGCCTACGAGCAGTACTTC. Translation: CSVETGWAYEQYF.

The V and J genes are TRBV12-3 or TRBV12-4 and TRBJ2-3; TRBD1 is a possible D gene (7 bases). V was pared by 6 bases and J by 1 base, with 23 bases between. The CDR3 runs to 18 residues. Here the CDR3 reads CASSRRDSPGGGTDTQYF. The CDR3 nucleotides read TGTGCCAGCAGCCGGCGGGACAGCCCCGGGGGTGGCACAGATACGCAGTATTTT.

The chain is built from TRBV20-1 and TRBJ2-7, with a weak D call TRBD1 (5 bases). There are 12 residues in the CDR3. Germline loops: CDR1 DFQATT, CDR2 SNEGSKA (reference sequence). V lost 6 bases to trimming and J lost 3 bases, with 12 bases between them. The DNA for the CDR3 is TGCAGTGCCCTTCAGGACAACTACGAGCAGTACTTC. This encodes CSALQDNYEQYF.

This clonotype was picked up many times. V is TRBV10-3 and J is TRBJ1-5; D is ambiguous. V was cut by 0 bases and J by 0 bases, with 12 bases left in between. CDR1 and CDR2 (germline): ENHRY, SYGVKD. CDR3 length: 17 amino acids. CDR3 protein: CAISESGGSYSNQPQHF. As DNA, the CDR3 is TGTGCCATCAGTGAGTCGGGTGGATCTTATAGCAATCAGCCCCAGCATTTT.

The chain links TRBV5-1 to TRBJ2-4; D is uncertain. Trimming removed 4 bases at V and 1 base at J, with 15 bases between. Germline values: CDR1 SGHRS, CDR2 YFSETQ. The CDR3 is 16 amino acids. CDR3 sequence: CASSPPSGRAKNIQYF. CDR3 sequence (DNA): TGCGCCAGCAGCCCCCCATCAGGCCGGGCCAAAAACATTCAGTACTTC.

This clonotype was counted between two and nine times. The V and J genes are TRBV4-3 and TRBJ2-1; D possibly corresponds to TRBD1 (6 bases). The CDR3 has 14 amino acids. Germline loops: CDR1 LGHNA, CDR2 YSLEER. Trimming stripped 4 bases from V and 7 bases from J, with 14 bases between. CDR3 nucleotides: TGCGCCAGCAGCCTAGGGGGACAAAGGAATGAGCAGTTCTTC. Encoded protein: CASSLGGQRNEQFF.

There are a few counts of this clonotype. The chain is built from TRBV5-1 and TRBJ2-7, with D tentatively TRBD2 (6 bases). V shed 6 bases and J shed 5 bases, with 15 bases lying between them. Germline-derived CDR1 and CDR2 are SGHRS and YFSETQ. The length of the CDR3 is 13 residues. The CDR3 region is CASKFRESNEQYF. In DNA, the CDR3 is TGCGCCAGCAAGTTCCGGGAGTCCAACGAGCAGTACTTC.

This chain uses TRBV4-1 with TRBJ1-2, with D unresolved. Germline loops: CDR1 MGHRA, CDR2 YSYEKL. V lost 4 bases and J lost 1, with 7 bases in between. CDR3 length: 13 amino acids. The CDR3 loop is CASSPTYNYGYTF. Written as DNA, the CDR3 is TGCGCCAGCAGCCCGACCTATAACTATGGCTACACCTTC.

This clonotype was observed a few times. This chain joins TRBV5-1 and TRBJ2-3; the match to TRBD2 covers 9 bases. The CDR3 loop spans 15 amino acids. The germline V gene has CDR1 SGHRS and CDR2 YFSETQ. V gave up 2 bases and J gave up 4 bases; unmatched junction bases: 5. Here the CDR3 DNA reads TGCGCCAGCAGCTTACCGGGACTAGCACCAGATACGCAGTATTTT. It specifies CASSLPGLAPDTQYF.

The chain combines TRBV29-1 with TRBJ2-3; maybe TRBD1 (5 bases). Germline V gives CDR1 SQVTM, CDR2 ANQGSEA. Trimming took 4 bases from V and 2 from J, leaving 10 bases between them. The CDR3 is 13 residues long. CDR3 nucleotide sequence: TGCAGCGTTGTCAGGGCTACCACAGATACGCAGTATTTT. Translated, it gives CSVVRATTDTQYF.

The table lists this clonotype with a few counts. The chain has TRBV9 and TRBJ1-1, with D unresolved. Trimming left V 3 bases short and J 1 base short, with 13 bases between. The germline gives CDR1 SGDLS, CDR2 YYNGEE. There are 15 residues in the CDR3. The CDR3 DNA sequence: TGTGCCAGCAGCGCCGGAGGGTCAAGGAACACTGAAGCTTTCTTT. It yields the protein CASSAGGSRNTEAFF.

The chain is built from TRBV6-6 and TRBJ2-3; possibly TRBD2 for D (5 bases). V lost 5 bases and J lost 3, with 18 bases in between. The CDR3 is made up of 16 amino acids. Looked up from germline, CDR1 is MNHNY and CDR2 is SVGAGI (reference sequence). CDR3 bases: TGTGCCAGCAGTCTCGTCCGTCGGACTCAGACAGATACGCAGTATTTT. Protein: CASSLVRRTQTDTQYF.

This clonotype was observed a few times. The chain has TRBV29-1 and TRBJ1-1; tentative D call: TRBD1 (5 bases). Trimming cost V 6 bases and J 1 base, with 9 bases left between them. The CDR3 spans 12 residues. The V gene's germline CDR1 is SQVTM and CDR2 ANQGSEA. The CDR3: CSVGRRNTEAFF. CDR3 bases: TGCAGCGTGGGACGGAGGAACACTGAAGCTTTCTTT.

Points on this clonotype: With a much larger clone just one base away, this may be a read error. The chain combines TRBV20-1 with TRBJ1-1, with no clear D. V was pared by 1 base and J by 4 bases, with 4 bases between. Germline V gene lookup returns CDR1 DFQATT and CDR2 SNEGSKA (reference sequence). There are 11 residues in the CDR3. CDR3 residues: CSARAGTEAFF. Here the CDR3 DNA reads TGCAGTGCTAGAGCTGGCACTGAAGCTTTCTTT.

This clonotype was seen a few times. This chain connects TRBV10-3 to TRBJ2-3; D is tentatively TRBD1 or TRBD2 (5 bases each). The CDR3 totals 13 residues. Germline V CDR1 and CDR2: ENHRY, SYGVKD. V was clipped by 9 bases and J by 4 bases, with 14 bases between them. In DNA, the CDR3 is TGTGCCATATCTAGGGACCCCCCAGATACGCAGTATTTT. This translates into CAISRDPPDTQYF.

This chain links TRBV10-3 with TRBJ2-1; 9 bases agree with TRBD1. The V and J ends lost 5 bases and 6 bases, in that order; junction bases with no gene match: 2. From germline, CDR1 is ENHRY and CDR2 SYGVKD. The CDR3 consists of 13 residues. The CDR3 DNA reads as TGTGCCATCAGTCCGGGACAGGGCAATGAGCAGTTCTTC. Encoded protein: CAISPGQGNEQFF.

This clonotype was picked up a small number of times. The rearrangement uses TRBV21-1 and TRBJ1-1; the table's D call of TRBD1 was not tested on the DNA. TRBV21-1 corresponds to a pseudogene. The CDR3 extends over 16 amino acids. For the CDR3, the DNA is TGTGCCAGCAGCCTGCCTAGGACAGACCCGAACACTGAAGCTTTCTTT. Encoded protein: CASSLPRTDPNTEAFF.

J is TRBJ1-5 and V is TRBV5-8, with 10 nucleotides matching TRBD1. With 5 bases clipped from V and 0 bases from J, the junction kept 2 bases outside the gene matches. This CDR3 is built from 15 residues. In germline, CDR1 is SGHTS, CDR2 YDEGEE. The CDR3 region is CASRDRGLSNQPQHF. CDR3 nucleotide sequence: TGTGCCAGCAGAGACAGGGGGCTTAGCAATCAGCCCCAGCATTTT.

The chain links TRBV30 to TRBJ2-2; D possibly corresponds to TRBD1 (5 bases). The germline V gene encodes CDR1 GTSNPN and CDR2 SVGIG (reference sequence). There are 14 residues in the CDR3. Trimming took 2 bases from V and 3 from J, leaving 10 bases between them. The CDR3 is CAWSLDTHTGELFF. CDR3 DNA: TGTGCCTGGAGTTTGGACACCCACACCGGGGAGCTGTTTTTT. Supplemented by reference TRBV30 and TRBJ2-2, the full variable domain reads SQTIHQWPATLVQPVGSPLSLECTVEGTSNPNLYWYRQAAGRGLQLLFYSVGIGQISSEVPQNLSASRPQDRQFILSSKKLLLSDSGFYLCAWSLDTHTGELFFGEGSRLTVL.

The chain combines TRBV6-2 or TRBV6-3 with TRBJ1-1; D unclear. The CDR3 covers 13 residues. The ends were cut back, 2 bases at V and 5 bases at J, with 9 bases in the middle. The V gene's germline CDR1 is MNHEY and CDR2 SVGEGT. The CDR3 region is CASSYEQDTEAFF. The CDR3 region has the DNA TGTGCCAGCAGTTACGAACAAGATACTGAAGCTTTCTTT.

This clonotype was picked up a small number of times. The chain joins TRBV27 to TRBJ1-1; no definite D call. Trimming removed 3 bases at V and 6 bases at J, with 14 bases between. This CDR3 has 14 amino acids. The V gene's germline CDR1 is MNHEY and CDR2 SMNVEV (reference sequence). CDR3 protein: CASSFGVNFPEAFF. CDR3 DNA: TGTGCCAGCAGTTTTGGAGTGAACTTCCCTGAAGCTTTCTTT.

The chain joins TRBV5-1 to TRBJ2-1, with D possibly matching TRBD2 (6 bases). Trimming pared 0 bases from V and 8 bases from J, leaving 9 bases between. Germline V lookup: CDR1 SGHRS, CDR2 YFSETQ. The CDR3 runs 13 residues. CDR3 sequence reads: CASSLVLAHEQFF. DNA for the CDR3: TGCGCCAGCAGCTTGGTGCTAGCGCATGAGCAGTTCTTC.

In this sample, this clonotype turned up a few times. The J gene is TRBJ1-5, the V gene TRBV12-3 or TRBV12-4; D remains ambiguous. Trimming left V 7 bases short and J 4 bases short, with 11 bases between. This CDR3 contains 13 residues. The CDR3 coding sequence is TGTGCCAGCACCCGGATACTTAATCAGCCCCAGCATTTT. Amino acids: CASTRILNQPQHF.

This clonotype was picked up a small number of times. The gene calls are TRBV20-1 and TRBJ2-1, with TRBD2 matching 8 bases. This CDR3 has 12 residues. Losses at the gene ends were 3 bases for V and 10 bases for J; bases not matched to a gene: 5. CDR1 is DFQATT and CDR2 is SNEGSKA in the germline V gene (reference sequence). The CDR3 reads CSASFLAGEQFF. In nucleotides, the CDR3 is TGCAGTGCTAGTTTTCTAGCGGGCGAGCAGTTCTTC.

At least ten counts were recorded for this clonotype. The chain links TRBV12-3 or TRBV12-4 to TRBJ2-7; no clear D. The CDR3 consists of 15 residues. The germline V and J ends were trimmed by 5 bases and 4 bases, with 18 bases remaining between them. CDR3 residues: CASSHPVNHEYEQYF. The CDR3 DNA reads as TGTGCCAGCAGTCACCCCGTGAACCATGAATACGAGCAGTACTTC.